Presented here are 17 T cell receptor beta chains from one specimen sequenced in a study of cytotoxic CD8 clonotypes in ibrutinib-treated CLL. Profiled with immunoSEQ multiplex PCR; TCRdb holds only in-frame clones, not every one. The profile shows about 180,000 clones, around 80% of them singletons. The sequencing used PBMCs, collected after 24 months of ibrutinib treatment. These TCRs come from a human donor with chronic lymphocytic leukemia.

This clone came up once. The chain is built from TRBV28 and TRBJ1-1; unclear D gene. CDR3 size: 12 residues. V was clipped by 1 base and J by 10 bases, with 10 bases between them. The germline V gene encodes CDR1 MDHEN and CDR2 SYDVKM. The CDR3 region has the DNA TGTGCCAGCAGTTTATCGGTCAGGAGAGCTTTCTTT. Protein sequence: CASSLSVRRAFF.

This chain joins TRBV6-5 and TRBJ2-1, with D unclear. V lost 6 bases and J lost 0, with 12 bases in between. The CDR3 extends over 15 amino acids. Germline V CDR1 and CDR2: MNHEY, SVGAGI. The CDR3 DNA follows: TGTGCCAGCAGATCCGACTCGCGCTCCTACAATGAGCAGTTCTTC. Its protein is CASRSDSRSYNEQFF.

The rearrangement uses TRBV6-5 and TRBJ1-2; maybe TRBD1 (6 bases). The CDR3 consists of 15 residues. The germline CDR1 and CDR2 sequences are MNHEY and SVGAGI. V was shortened by 8 bases and J by 4 bases, with 20 bases between the two germline ends. The CDR3 reads CASAPGQSWGYGYTF. DNA of the CDR3: TGTGCCAGCGCCCCGGGACAATCCTGGGGCTATGGCTACACCTTC.

The rearrangement uses TRBV7-2 and TRBJ2-4; 9 bases align to TRBD1. CDR1 SGHTA and CDR2 FQGNSA come from the germline V gene. With 3 bases clipped from V and 0 bases from J, the junction kept 12 bases outside the gene matches. CDR3 length: 19 residues. The CDR3 sequence is CASSFPGGTGGSAKNIQYF. In nucleotides, the CDR3 is TGTGCCAGCAGCTTCCCCGGGGGCACAGGGGGCTCAGCCAAAAACATTCAGTACTTC. Variable domain in full (rest from reference TRBV7-2 and TRBJ2-4): GAGVSQSPSNKVTEKGKDVELRCDPISGHTALYWYRQSLGQGLEFLIYFQGNSAPDKSGLPSDRFSAERTGGSVSTLTIQRTQQEDSAVYLCASSFPGGTGGSAKNIQYFGAGTRLSVL.

The chain joins TRBV19 to TRBJ1-5, with a weak D call TRBD1 (5 bases). V lost 8 bases and J 4 bases, leaving 15 bases between the germline ends. There are 14 residues in the CDR3. Germline CDR1 LNHDA, CDR2 SQIVND (reference sequence). The CDR3 sequence: CASSRGGLNQPQHF. The DNA for the CDR3 is TGTGCCAGTTCCCGGGGGGGTCTAAATCAGCCCCAGCATTTT.

The chain joins TRBV6-1 to TRBJ1-2; 7 nucleotides align to TRBD1. The J segment lost 2 bases and the V segment lost 3 bases, leaving 3 bases of the junction unmatched. The germline CDR1 and CDR2 sequences are MNHNS and SASEGT. The CDR3 consists of 14 residues. The CDR3 reads CASSETGHNYGYTF. DNA of the CDR3: TGTGCCAGCAGTGAGACAGGGCACAACTATGGCTACACCTTC.

This sequence joins TRBV7-3 and TRBJ2-7; 9 bases are shared with TRBD1. Germline V gene lookup returns CDR1 SGHTA and CDR2 FQGTGA. The trim removed 5 bases at V and 4 bases at J, leaving 9 bases unmatched. The CDR3 length is 15 residues. CDR3 nucleotide sequence: TGTGCCAGCAGCCGCGGGACAGGGAACCCTTACGAGCAGTACTTC. Translating gives CASSRGTGNPYEQYF.

This sequence joins TRBV6-5 and TRBJ2-5; D uncertain. Looked up from germline, CDR1 is MNHEY and CDR2 is SVGAGI. The V end was cut by 1 base, the J end by 5 bases, with 14 bases between. CDR3 size: 15 residues. This CDR3 is CASSYFGRVGETQYF. Written as DNA, the CDR3 is TGTGCCAGCAGTTACTTCGGACGGGTTGGGGAGACCCAGTACTTC.

The CDR3 DNA is TGTGCCAGCAGCTCTGACAGGGGATCTGCTTGGGGCACTGAAGCTTTCTTT. It codes for CASSSDRGSAWGTEAFF. The genes are TRBV7-8 and TRBJ1-1; 8 positions agree with TRBD1. V shed 4 bases, J shed 4 bases, and the junction held 14 bases outside the gene matches. Germline-derived CDR1 and CDR2 are SGHVS and FQNEAQ. This CDR3 comprises 17 residues.

The J gene is TRBJ2-7, the V gene TRBV5-1; D possibly corresponds to TRBD1 (5 bases). The CDR3 loop spans 16 amino acids. Trimming took 0 bases from V and 0 from J, leaving 13 bases between them. The germline CDR1 and CDR2 sequences are SGHRS and YFSETQ. The CDR3 loop reads CASSLVAGLSSYEQYF. CDR3 coding DNA: TGCGCCAGCAGCTTGGTGGCAGGGTTGTCCTCCTACGAGCAGTACTTC.

Ten or more counts support this clone. The genes are TRBV27 and TRBJ2-1; D not certain. Germline V gene data show CDR1 as MNHEY and CDR2 as SMNVEV (reference sequence). The CDR3 extends over 14 amino acids. V shed 1 base and J shed 0 bases, with 4 bases lying between them. CDR3 in amino acids: CASSLYSSYNEQFF. The CDR3 DNA reads as TGTGCCAGCAGTTTATACAGCTCCTACAATGAGCAGTTCTTC.

This clone was seen only once. The V gene is TRBV19, the J gene TRBJ2-2; D might be TRBD1 (5 bases). This CDR3 region has 15 residues. The germline V gene encodes CDR1 LNHDA and CDR2 SQIVND (reference sequence). V lost 5 bases, J lost 3 bases, and 13 bases lay in between. The CDR3: CASSWKGYYTGELFF. CDR3 in DNA: TGTGCCAGTAGTTGGAAGGGGTATTACACCGGGGAGCTGTTTTTT.

This clone was detected only once. The chain is built from TRBV6-5 and TRBJ2-3, with D possibly matching TRBD2 (5 bases). Per the germline V gene, CDR1 is MNHEY and CDR2 is SVGAGI. The length of the CDR3 is 14 residues. Trimming took 0 bases from V and 6 from J, leaving 10 bases between them. CDR3 amino acids: CASSYSEGKDTQYF. CDR3 sequence (DNA): TGTGCCAGCAGTTACTCTGAGGGCAAGGATACGCAGTATTTT.

This chain uses TRBV5-5 with TRBJ2-3; the match to TRBD1 covers 8 bases. Trimming removed 3 bases from V and 7 bases from J; junction bases left unmatched: 10. Germline V gene data show CDR1 as SGHKS and CDR2 as YYEKEE (reference sequence). This CDR3 is built from 15 residues. The CDR3 DNA sequence: TGTGCCAGCAGCTCACCTTATACAGGGGGAAATACGCAGTATTTT. It is translated as CASSSPYTGGNTQYF.

This clone was counted between two and nine times. CDR3 in amino acids: CASRPGQGWNEQFF. The CDR3 DNA sequence: TGTGCCAGTAGACCGGGACAGGGGTGGAATGAGCAGTTCTTC. This rearrangement joins TRBV19 to TRBJ2-1; the match to TRBD1 covers 10 bases. This CDR3 is 14 amino acids long. V was clipped by 6 bases and J by 7 bases; unmatched bases: 6. Germline V gene lookup returns CDR1 LNHDA and CDR2 SQIVND (reference sequence).

The rearrangement joins TRBV6-1 to TRBJ2-1; D may be TRBD2 (7 bases). Trimming cost V 4 bases and J 10 bases, with 23 bases left between them. Per the germline V gene, CDR1 is MNHNS and CDR2 is SASEGT. The CDR3 covers 16 residues. The CDR3 spells CASSASARVRGGEQFF. In DNA form, the CDR3 reads TGTGCCAGCAGTGCCTCCGCCCGGGTAAGGGGGGGAGAGCAGTTCTTC.

The chain links TRBV5-3 to TRBJ1-2, with D unresolved. TRBV5-3 is filed as an ORF, its function uncertain. The germline V and J ends were trimmed by 0 bases and 5 bases, with 8 bases remaining between them. The CDR3 has 13 amino acids. The CDR3 here is CARSLVLFYGYTF. The CDR3 DNA is TGTGCCAGAAGCTTGGTCCTTTTTTATGGCTACACCTTC.